The source of this T cell receptor beta chain is a study of T cell changes during pregnancy in multiple sclerosis. Using immunoSEQ multiplex PCR, the repertoire was profiled, and TCRdb retains in-frame clones only, with some absent. This sample has 75,000 to 95,000 clones, with approximately 90% found just once. This clone was detected only once. Trimming pared 4 bases from V and 5 bases from J, leaving 9 bases between. CDR1 is SEHNR, CDR2 FQNEAQ, per germline (reference sequence). The CDR3 contains 12 residues. The input for sequencing was peripheral blood, taken in the first trimester of pregnancy. The gene calls are TRBV7-9 and TRBJ2-7; D is ambiguous. This sequence originates from a female donor in good health, enrolled as a control in a pregnancy study. In nucleotides, the CDR3 is TGTGCCAGCAGCTCCCCTCGGGACGAGCAGTACTTC. Its translation is CASSSPRDEQYF.